Each of the 25 T cell receptor beta chains below was sequenced from the same sample in a study of cytomegalovirus exposure and HLA in healthy donors. Primers for the PCR totalled 60 Vbeta and 13 Jbeta. Data came from immunoSEQ multiplex PCR; TCRdb stores just in-frame clones and leaves some out. The table has some 90,000 clones, 76% seen once; the top ten hold less than 6%. Sequencing input: PBMCs. Receptors were obtained from a man aged 30-40 years in good health and CMV-seropositive.

The sample holds a few counts of this clone. The V gene is TRBV5-1, the J gene TRBJ1-3; 8 positions agree with TRBD1. Germline trimming cut 4 bases from V and 4 bases from J; bases unmatched to any gene: 4. This CDR3 has 14 residues. Germline V CDR1 and CDR2: SGHRS, YFSETQ. CDR3 residues: CASSPRTGGNTIYF. The CDR3 nucleotides are TGCGCCAGCAGCCCTAGGACAGGGGGAAACACCATATATTTT.

V is TRBV10-3 and J is TRBJ1-2; possibly TRBD1 for D (5 bases). Trimming stripped 2 bases from V and 5 bases from J, with 9 bases between. The CDR3 loop spans 13 amino acids. Germline values: CDR1 ENHRY, CDR2 SYGVKD. This CDR3 is CAISEDPGYGYTF. CDR3 coding DNA: TGTGCCATCAGTGAGGATCCAGGGTATGGCTACACCTTC.

The chain combines TRBV6-4 with TRBJ1-6, with D unresolved. CDR1 and CDR2 from the germline V gene are MRHNA and SNTAGT. The CDR3 spans 13 residues. Trimming pared 3 bases from V and 7 bases from J, leaving 7 bases between. The CDR3 nucleotides are TGTGCCAGCAGTGAGACTACCAATTCACCCCTCCACTTT. Encoded protein: CASSETTNSPLHF.

V gene TRBV5-1 combines with J gene TRBJ2-7; 7 bases agree with TRBD2. The CDR3 loop spans 15 amino acids. The V segment lost 0 bases and the J segment 2 bases; nucleotides outside the gene matches: 5. The germline CDR1 and CDR2 sequences are SGHRS and YFSETQ. The CDR3 region is CASSLGGSGAYEQYF. The CDR3 DNA reads TGCGCCAGCAGCTTGGGCGGGAGCGGCGCCTACGAGCAGTACTTC.

The chain joins TRBV9 to TRBJ2-1; 10 bases are a match to TRBD2. The CDR3 spans 16 residues. Germline CDR1 SGDLS, CDR2 YYNGEE. V trimming: 5 bases; J trimming: 8 bases; junction bases outside the gene matches: 13. The CDR3 here is CASRQAPGLASHEQFF. CDR3 DNA sequence: TGTGCCAGCAGGCAGGCGCCGGGACTAGCGTCTCATGAGCAGTTCTTC.

The V call is TRBV2, the J call TRBJ2-7, with D tentatively TRBD2 (6 bases). Germline loops: CDR1 SNHLY, CDR2 FYNNEI. The CDR3 runs 13 residues. Trimming took off 6 bases at V and 3 bases at J, with 12 bases between the two ends. The CDR3 DNA sequence: TGTGCCAGCAGAGATGGGGGGATCTACGAGCAGTACGTC. Protein sequence: CASRDGGIYEQYV.

This sequence joins TRBV6-1 and TRBJ1-2; 11 bases agree with TRBD1. The trim removed 8 bases at V and 10 bases at J, leaving 12 bases unmatched. The CDR3 loop spans 14 amino acids. CDR1 and CDR2 (germline): MNHNS, SASEGT. This chain's CDR3 is CASEGWDRGSDYTF. DNA for the CDR3: TGTGCCAGCGAGGGGTGGGACAGGGGGTCAGACTACACCTTC.

The chain joins TRBV6-1 to TRBJ1-2; 11 bases are a match to TRBD1. CDR3 length equals 14 residues. CDR1 and CDR2 (germline): MNHNS, SASEGT. J was trimmed by 5 bases and V by 8 bases; bases with no gene match: 7. The CDR3 reads CASSLGQGAYGYTF. CDR3 sequence (DNA): TGTGCCAGCTCCTTAGGACAGGGGGCTTATGGCTACACCTTC.

The chain joins TRBV30 to TRBJ2-1, with TRBD2 matching 14 bases. Looked up from germline, CDR1 is GTSNPN and CDR2 is SVGIG (reference sequence). This CDR3 is built from 19 residues. DNA for the CDR3: TGTGCGCTCATGGCCGGAGGACTAGCGGGAGGTGGGGCATACAATGAGCAGTTCTTC. It is translated as CALMAGGLAGGGAYNEQFF.

This clone was counted a few times. This sequence joins TRBV19 and TRBJ2-2; 15 bases are shared with TRBD2. Germline assignment: CDR1 LNHDA and CDR2 SQIVND (reference sequence). V lost 6 bases, J lost 7 bases, and 6 bases stayed unmatched. This CDR3 is built from 16 residues. CDR3 sequence (DNA): TGTGCCAGTAGGGCCGGGACTAGCGGGAGGATCGGGGAGCTGTTTTTT. It codes for CASRAGTSGRIGELFF. Combining the CDR3 with reference TRBV19 and TRBJ2-2 gives the whole variable domain DGGITQSPKYLFRKEGQNVTLSCEQNLNHDAMYWYRQDPGQGLRLIYYSQIVNDFQKGDIAEGYSVSREKKESFPLTVTSAQKNPTAFYLCASRAGTSGRIGELFFGEGSRLTVL.

J is TRBJ1-2 and V is TRBV19; D is uncertain. V lost 0 bases and J 9 bases, leaving 29 bases between the germline ends. Germline CDR1 LNHDA, CDR2 SQIVND (reference sequence). CDR3 size: 19 residues. CDR3 in amino acids: CASSIDLSPRRLGRNSYTF. The CDR3 DNA sequence: TGTGCCAGTAGTATAGATCTATCCCCCAGGCGGCTGGGGAGAAACAGCTACACCTTC.

The chain combines TRBV7-2 with TRBJ2-1; 7 nucleotides match TRBD1. After removal of 5 bases from V and 9 bases from J, the junction contained 10 bases not matched to a gene. Germline lookup yields CDR1 SGHTA and CDR2 FQGNSA. This CDR3 has 14 amino acids. The CDR3 sequence: CASSQYMQGVEQFF. CDR3 in DNA: TGTGCCAGCAGCCAATACATGCAGGGGGTTGAGCAGTTCTTC.

The rearrangement uses TRBV30 and TRBJ1-6; D is perhaps TRBD1 (6 bases). This CDR3 has 15 residues. The V end lost 3 bases, the J end lost 3 bases, and 12 bases lay between the germline ends. Germline CDR1 and CDR2: GTSNPN and SVGIG (reference sequence). CDR3 protein: CAWRNGGLYNSPLHF. In nucleotides, the CDR3 is TGTGCCTGGAGAAACGGGGGGCTCTATAATTCACCCCTCCACTTT. Variable domain in full (rest from reference TRBV30 and TRBJ1-6): SQTIHQWPATLVQPVGSPLSLECTVEGTSNPNLYWYRQAAGRGLQLLFYSVGIGQISSEVPQNLSASRPQDRQFILSSKKLLLSDSGFYLCAWRNGGLYNSPLHFGNGTRLTVT.

The genes are TRBV4-3 and TRBJ1-2; 7 bases are shared with TRBD1. With 0 bases clipped from V and 1 base from J, the junction kept 14 bases outside the gene matches. This CDR3 is 19 amino acids long. The V gene's germline CDR1 is LGHNA and CDR2 YSLEER. The CDR3 sequence is CASSQDPGTAGLINYGYTF. DNA for the CDR3: TGCGCCAGCAGCCAAGATCCCGGGACAGCCGGTCTGATTAACTATGGCTACACCTTC.

CDR3 sequence: CASSLWGRYEQYF. DNA of the CDR3: TGTGCCAGCAGTTTGTGGGGGCGTTACGAGCAGTACTTC. The chain is built from TRBV28 and TRBJ2-7, with a possible D match to TRBD1 (6 bases). Deletions cut 3 bases from V and 4 bases from J, with 10 bases between. In germline, CDR1 is MDHEN, CDR2 SYDVKM. The CDR3 is 13 amino acids.

V and J are TRBV9 and TRBJ2-1, with 10 bases matching TRBD2. Germline V gives CDR1 SGDLS, CDR2 YYNGEE. V gave up 4 bases and J gave up 9 bases; unmatched junction bases: 10. This CDR3 has 15 residues. CDR3 amino acids: CASSPLLAGRAEQFF. CDR3 bases: TGTGCCAGCAGCCCCTTACTAGCGGGGAGGGCTGAGCAGTTCTTC.

The rearrangement links TRBV18 to TRBJ1-1; TRBD1 matches 9 bases. Germline assignment: CDR1 KGHSH and CDR2 LQKENI. The CDR3 sequence is 15 residues long. J lost 1 base, V lost 4 bases, and 4 bases had no gene match. In DNA, the CDR3 is TGTGCCAGCTCACTCATACAGGGGGCGAACACTGAAGCTTTCTTT. It is translated as CASSLIQGANTEAFF.

The rearrangement links TRBV7-9 to TRBJ2-1, with a possible D match to TRBD1 (6 bases). The CDR3 contains 13 residues. CDR1 is SEHNR, CDR2 FQNEAQ, per germline (reference sequence). V lost 5 bases, J lost 8 bases, and 13 bases lay in between. The DNA for the CDR3 is TGTGCCAGCAGCCCCGACAGGAAGGATGAGCAGTTCTTC. This sequence encodes CASSPDRKDEQFF.

V gene TRBV29-1 combines with J gene TRBJ1-3; D not certain. Germline lookup yields CDR1 SQVTM and CDR2 ANQGSEA. The CDR3 consists of 11 residues. Trimming took 7 bases from V and 8 from J, leaving 12 bases between them. CDR3 in DNA: TGCAGCGGCGTCCTCGGGGACACCATATATTTT. This gives the protein CSGVLGDTIYF.

This sequence joins TRBV29-1 and TRBJ1-4; D remains ambiguous. Germline V gives CDR1 SQVTM, CDR2 ANQGSEA. The CDR3 is 13 amino acids. The CDR3 reads CTAATATNEKLFF. CDR3 bases: TGCACCGCCGCGACTGCAACTAATGAAAAACTGTTTTTT.

The chain has TRBV6-4 and TRBJ2-1, with 7 bases matching TRBD2. V shed 0 bases, J shed 7 bases, and the junction held 3 bases outside the gene matches. In germline, CDR1 is MRHNA, CDR2 SNTAGT. The CDR3 is made up of 14 amino acids. CDR3: CASSDSGGNNEQFF. The CDR3 coding sequence is TGTGCCAGCAGTGACTCGGGGGGGAATAATGAGCAGTTCTTC.

This chain links TRBV5-1 with TRBJ1-1, with TRBD1 matching 7 bases. Germline loops: CDR1 SGHRS, CDR2 YFSETQ. CDR3 size: 15 residues. V was clipped by 4 bases and J by 6 bases; unmatched bases: 12. CDR3 in DNA: TGCGCCAGCAGCCTACAGGGGATCGTTAACTCTGAAGCTTTCTTT. It translates to CASSLQGIVNSEAFF.

This clone occurred a few times. The CDR3 protein is CASSYSALAGGYTF. The CDR3 DNA follows: TGTGCCAGCAGTTACTCCGCATTAGCCGGTGGCTACACCTTC. The chain links TRBV6-5 to TRBJ1-2; D unclear. The germline gives CDR1 MNHEY, CDR2 SVGAGI. This CDR3 spans 14 amino acids. Trimming removed 0 bases at V and 7 bases at J, with 12 bases between.

This clone was counted between two and nine times. V and J are TRBV28 and TRBJ2-3; the match to TRBD2 covers 9 bases. The CDR3 totals 17 residues. In germline, CDR1 is MDHEN, CDR2 SYDVKM. V trimming: 5 bases; J trimming: 5 bases; junction bases outside the gene matches: 14. The CDR3 loop reads CASSPTFRGRARDTQYF. The CDR3 DNA reads as TGTGCCAGCAGTCCCACCTTCCGCGGGAGGGCTAGAGATACGCAGTATTTT.

This clone was recorded once. The chain combines TRBV27 with TRBJ2-2; 10 bases match TRBD1. The trim removed 5 bases at V and 8 bases at J, leaving 14 bases unmatched. Germline values: CDR1 MNHEY, CDR2 SMNVEV (reference sequence). The CDR3 contains 17 residues. The CDR3 reads CASSLLGTGVSSGELFF. In DNA, the CDR3 is TGTGCCAGCAGTCTCCTGGGGACAGGGGTATCATCTGGGGAGCTGTTTTTT.